The rows below give T cell receptor beta chains drawn from one sample of a study of blood T cell repertoires in COVID-19. The repertoire was sequenced with immunoSEQ multiplex PCR; TCRdb's copy has only in-frame clones and lacks some. This table holds under 55,000 clones, around 80% found once. Sequencing was carried out using peripheral blood. Receptors originate from a man aged 45-60 years with acute or convalescent COVID-19. CDR3s include the opening cysteine and the closing phenylalanine or tryptophan. Each record gives: CDR3 DNA, CDR3 protein, V gene, D gene, clone size, J gene. The D gene is left open where the match is weak. Some rows mark clone size as missing; the rest say once, few, many or name a class of expanded clone.

cdr3_nt: TGTGCCAGCAGCGGGCGGACTAACCTAGATACGCAGTATTTT
cdr3_aa: CASSGRTNLDTQYF
v_call: TRBV9
d_call: -
clone_size: -
j_call: TRBJ2-3

cdr3_nt: TGTGCCAGCAGCTTACAGGACATGAACACTGAAGCTTTCTTT
cdr3_aa: CASSLQDMNTEAFF
v_call: TRBV11-3
d_call: -
clone_size: -
j_call: TRBJ1-1

cdr3_nt: TGCGCCAGCAGCTTGGTGACCGGGAATGAGCAGTTCTTC
cdr3_aa: CASSLVTGNEQFF
v_call: TRBV5-1
d_call: -
clone_size: -
j_call: TRBJ2-1

cdr3_nt: TGTGCTAGTGGTTTGGTAATGGGGGGGAACACTGAAGCTTTCTTT
cdr3_aa: CASGLVMGGNTEAFF
v_call: TRBV12-5
d_call: -
clone_size: few
j_call: TRBJ1-1

cdr3_nt: TGTGCCAGCAGTTTAGGAGATGCTTCGATCCAGTACTTC
cdr3_aa: CASSLGDASIQYF
v_call: TRBV27
d_call: -
clone_size: once
j_call: TRBJ2-5

cdr3_nt: TGCGCCAGCAGTGCCGGGGGGTCCGGGGAGCTGTTTTTT
cdr3_aa: CASSAGGSGELFF
v_call: TRBV10-1
d_call: TRBD2
clone_size: -
j_call: TRBJ2-2

cdr3_nt: TGTGCCAGCAGCCCCCGGGGGGGTGCTAATGAAAAACTGTTTTTT
cdr3_aa: CASSPRGGANEKLFF
v_call: TRBV4-2
d_call: -
clone_size: -
j_call: TRBJ1-4

cdr3_nt: TGTGCCAGCAGTTTAGGGGCCCTGTCAGGGGGCTATGGCTACACCTTC
cdr3_aa: CASSLGALSGGYGYTF
v_call: TRBV28
d_call: TRBD1
clone_size: -
j_call: TRBJ1-2

cdr3_nt: TGCGCCAGCAGGTCGACTTGTGGCCGGCAGATTAATGAAAAACTGTTTTTT
cdr3_aa: CASRSTCGRQINEKLFF
v_call: TRBV10-1
d_call: -
clone_size: -
j_call: TRBJ1-4

cdr3_nt: TGTGCCAGCAGCTTAGCAGGGGTTGAGACCCAGTACTTC
cdr3_aa: CASSLAGVETQYF
v_call: TRBV7-8
d_call: -
clone_size: -
j_call: TRBJ2-5

cdr3_nt: TGCGCCAGCAGCCCCGCTGCATTTGCGGATAATGAAAAACTGTTTTTT
cdr3_aa: CASSPAAFADNEKLFF
v_call: TRBV4-1
d_call: -
clone_size: -
j_call: TRBJ1-4

cdr3_nt: TGTGCCAGCAGCTTAGAGGCTAGGAGGGAGCAGTTCTTC
cdr3_aa: CASSLEARREQFF
v_call: TRBV11-2
d_call: -
clone_size: -
j_call: TRBJ2-1

cdr3_nt: TGTGCCAGCAGTGAAGCGTGGTCGGGACTAGGGAGGGAGACCCAGTACTTC
cdr3_aa: CASSEAWSGLGRETQYF
v_call: TRBV6-1
d_call: TRBD2
clone_size: -
j_call: TRBJ2-5

cdr3_nt: TGCGCCAGCAGCTCAATACTAGCGGGGGCTTCCACAGATACGCAGTATTTT
cdr3_aa: CASSSILAGASTDTQYF
v_call: TRBV5-1
d_call: TRBD2
clone_size: -
j_call: TRBJ2-3

cdr3_nt: TGTGCCAGCAGCGTATCTAGCGGAGCCTACAATGAGCAGTTCTTC
cdr3_aa: CASSVSSGAYNEQFF
v_call: TRBV7-3
d_call: TRBD2
clone_size: -
j_call: TRBJ2-1

cdr3_nt: TGTGCCAGCAGCTTCGGGACAGGAGTTTACGAGCAGTACTTC
cdr3_aa: CASSFGTGVYEQYF
v_call: TRBV5-4
d_call: TRBD1
clone_size: -
j_call: TRBJ2-7

cdr3_nt: TGCGCCAGCAGCTTGGAAGGAGGATTACCCTATGGCTACACCTTC
cdr3_aa: CASSLEGGLPYGYTF
v_call: TRBV5-1
d_call: -
clone_size: -
j_call: TRBJ1-2

cdr3_nt: TGTGCCAGTGTTGGACTAGCGGGAGGGTCGGTGAATGAGCAGTTCTTC
cdr3_aa: CASVGLAGGSVNEQFF
v_call: TRBV19
d_call: TRBD2
clone_size: -
j_call: TRBJ2-1

cdr3_nt: TGTGCCAGCAGCTCCGCGGGGGGGCAAGATACGCAGTATTTT
cdr3_aa: CASSSAGGQDTQYF
v_call: TRBV7-3
d_call: TRBD2
clone_size: -
j_call: TRBJ2-3

cdr3_nt: TGTGCCACCCAGGGGGCCCGCCAAGAGACCCAGTACTTC
cdr3_aa: CATQGARQETQYF
v_call: TRBV5-4
d_call: TRBD1
clone_size: -
j_call: TRBJ2-5

cdr3_nt: TGTGCCAGCAGCCCCTCCGGACAGGGTTTCTATGGCTACACCTTC
cdr3_aa: CASSPSGQGFYGYTF
v_call: TRBV3-1/TRBV3-2
d_call: TRBD1
clone_size: -
j_call: TRBJ1-2

cdr3_nt: TGCGCCAGCAGCCAAGATGGGGGCTTGCGGGACAGGGGACACAATGAGCAGTTCTTC
cdr3_aa: CASSQDGGLRDRGHNEQFF
v_call: TRBV4-1
d_call: TRBD1
clone_size: few
j_call: TRBJ2-1

cdr3_nt: TGTGCCATCAGTGAGTCCGGGGTGGAGGACATTCAGTACTTC
cdr3_aa: CAISESGVEDIQYF
v_call: TRBV10-3
d_call: -
clone_size: -
j_call: TRBJ2-4

cdr3_nt: TGTGCCAGCAGCTTAAAGGTTGGGACAGGGGTGGATGAGCAGTTCTTC
cdr3_aa: CASSLKVGTGVDEQFF
v_call: TRBV7-3
d_call: TRBD1
clone_size: -
j_call: TRBJ2-1

cdr3_nt: TGTGCCAGTAGTCCAGGTAGTCACTATGGCTACACCTTC
cdr3_aa: CASSPGSHYGYTF
v_call: TRBV19
d_call: -
clone_size: -
j_call: TRBJ1-2

cdr3_nt: TGTGCCAGCAGTGACTCCCACGCGGACACTCAGTCTAATCAGCCCCAGCATTTT
cdr3_aa: CASSDSHADTQSNQPQHF
v_call: TRBV6-4
d_call: -
clone_size: -
j_call: TRBJ1-5

cdr3_nt: TGTGCCAGCAGCGACCTACAGGGTCCCTACGAGCAGTACTTC
cdr3_aa: CASSDLQGPYEQYF
v_call: TRBV13
d_call: -
clone_size: -
j_call: TRBJ2-7

cdr3_nt: TGTGCCTGGAGTGGAACAGGGGCCCAAGAGACCCAGTACTTC
cdr3_aa: CAWSGTGAQETQYF
v_call: TRBV30
d_call: TRBD1
clone_size: -
j_call: TRBJ2-5

cdr3_nt: TGTGCCAGCAGCTCCGGACAGGGCCCAATCCCTGAGCAGTTCTTC
cdr3_aa: CASSSGQGPIPEQFF
v_call: TRBV13
d_call: TRBD1
clone_size: -
j_call: TRBJ2-1